This T cell receptor beta chain was sequenced for a study of T cells in Graves' hyperthyroidism and ophthalmopathy. General study points: The majority of expanded thyroid clonotypes above 0.001 also appeared in blood. Ophthalmopathy was told apart from stable hyperthyroidism by a 13 V-J model.

Amplification yielded TCR beta CDR3 regions, with RNA transcripts as the source. HTBI primers were used for first-round RT-PCR of the TCR CDR3. TCRdb re-called the multiplex PCR reads with MiXCR, one entry per CDR3 protein. The sample includes approximately 360,000 distinct CDR3 sequences, about 25% of them seen just once. In its sample, this clonotype was seen many times. As yet, its antigen is unknown. The length of the CDR3 is 15 residues. From germline, CDR1 is MNHEY and CDR2 SMNVEV (reference sequence). V was trimmed by 1 base and J by 0 bases, leaving 10 bases between them. Disease duration under 2 months; hyperthyroidism patients were aged 18 to 65. Every diagnosis used clinical symptoms, serum thyroxine and TRAb, thyroid ultrasound and orbital computed tomography.

The TCR sequence derives from a man over 45 with Graves' hyperthyroidism. V and J are TRBV27 and TRBJ2-7, with no clear D. The sample taken for sequencing was blood. The CDR3 loop is CASSLLGQSSYEQYF. As DNA, the CDR3 is TGTGCCAGCAGTTTATTAGGGCAGAGCTCCTACGAGCAGTACTTC.